The 3 T cell receptor beta chains presented below share a single source sample, sequenced in a study of blood T cell repertoires in COVID-19. Repertoires were generated with immunoSEQ multiplex PCR, while TCRdb's copy carries only in-frame clones and drops some. The table includes fewer than 350,000 clones, 75% to 90% detected once. Material: PBMCs or T cells enriched from blood (not recorded which). These receptors were collected from a man in his 60s who had recovered from COVID-19.

The chain links TRBV5-4 to TRBJ1-4, with D perhaps matching TRBD1 (5 bases). Trimming cost V 9 bases and J 7 bases, with 13 bases left between them. CDR1 SGHNT and CDR2 YYREEE come from the germline V gene (reference sequence). The length of the CDR3 is 12 residues. DNA for the CDR3: TGTGCCATGCTTGGGGGGGGTGAAAAACTGTTTTTT. This codes for CAMLGGGEKLFF.

This clone was observed a single time. The V call is TRBV11-2, the J call TRBJ1-2, with D unclear. V lost 3 bases and J 1 base, leaving 9 bases between the germline ends. The CDR3 runs 14 residues. Germline loops: CDR1 SGHAT, CDR2 FQNNGV. CDR3 DNA: TGTGCCAGCAGCTTGAGTCAGGATAACTATGGCTACACCTTC. Protein sequence: CASSLSQDNYGYTF.

This clone was observed a single time. The chain is built from TRBV19 and TRBJ2-7; TRBD1 matches at 11 bases. CDR3 length: 15 residues. J lost 4 bases, V lost 5 bases, and 7 bases had no gene match. Germline lookup yields CDR1 LNHDA and CDR2 SQIVND (reference sequence). The DNA for the CDR3 is TGTGCCAGTAGTGCTCCCCGGGACAGGGGGTACGAGCAGTACTTC. Its protein product is CASSAPRDRGYEQYF. Full variable domain (rest looked up from reference TRBV19 and TRBJ2-7): DGGITQSPKYLFRKEGQNVTLSCEQNLNHDAMYWYRQDPGQGLRLIYYSQIVNDFQKGDIAEGYSVSREKKESFPLTVTSAQKNPTAFYLCASSAPRDRGYEQYFGPGTRLTVT.